The rows below give T cell receptor beta chains drawn from one sample of a study of shared clonotypes between healthy human individuals. TCRdb keeps only in-frame clones here, not all; method: immunoSEQ multiplex PCR. The table shows millions of clones, with roughly 94% occurring only once. Material for sequencing was naive CD4+ T cells sorted from blood. The receptor set was obtained from a man between 18 and 35 years old in good health. CDR3s include the opening cysteine and the closing phenylalanine or tryptophan. Fields, in order: V gene, D gene, clone size, J gene, CDR3 protein, CDR3 DNA. D genes are given only for firm matches. Rows may omit the clone size; those that give it use once, few, many or a size class.

V: TRBV15
D: .
size: once
J: TRBJ1-5
CDR3: CATSASLVAAYSNQPQHF
DNA: TGTGCCACCAGCGCTTCATTGGTCGCGGCTTATAGCAATCAGCCCCAGCATTTT

V: TRBV5-1
D: .
size: .
J: TRBJ2-3
CDR3: CASSLWRLDTDTQYF
DNA: TGCGCCAGCAGCTTGTGGAGGCTCGACACAGATACGCAGTATTTT

V: TRBV5-1
D: .
size: .
J: TRBJ2-3
CDR3: CASSGERVASTDTQYF
DNA: TGCGCCAGCAGCGGCGAGCGGGTTGCTAGCACAGATACGCAGTATTTT

V: TRBV2
D: .
size: .
J: TRBJ2-7
CDR3: CASYRDIISYEQYF
DNA: TGTGCCAGTTACCGGGACATAATCTCCTACGAGCAGTACTTC

V: TRBV10-2
D: TRBD1
size: .
J: TRBJ1-5
CDR3: CASSRTGGDQPQHF
DNA: TGCGCCAGCAGCAGGACAGGGGGCGATCAGCCCCAGCATTTT

V: TRBV5-1
D: TRBD2
size: .
J: TRBJ2-1
CDR3: CASSSIAGGSSYNEQFF
DNA: TGCGCCAGCAGCTCGATAGCGGGGGGTTCCTCCTACAATGAGCAGTTCTTC

V: TRBV2
D: .
size: .
J: TRBJ2-1
CDR3: CARQIGGGSSYNEQFF
DNA: TGTGCCAGGCAGATAGGCGGAGGGAGCTCCTACAATGAGCAGTTCTTC

V: TRBV18
D: TRBD1
size: .
J: TRBJ2-2
CDR3: CASSPQGAVNTGELFF
DNA: TGTGCCAGCTCACCACAGGGGGCAGTGAACACCGGGGAGCTGTTTTTT

V: TRBV10-1
D: .
size: .
J: TRBJ2-5
CDR3: CASSESETLVRETQYF
DNA: TGCGCCAGCAGTGAGTCGGAGACGCTGGTGAGGGAGACCCAGTACTTC

V: TRBV30
D: .
size: .
J: TRBJ2-5
CDR3: CAWSVLNGETQYF
DNA: TGTGCCTGGAGTGTCCTTAACGGAGAGACCCAGTACTTC

V: TRBV7-2
D: TRBD2
size: .
J: TRBJ2-7
CDR3: CASSLRLAGISYEQYF
DNA: TGTGCCAGCAGCCTGCGACTAGCGGGTATCTCCTACGAGCAGTACTTC

V: TRBV19
D: .
size: .
J: TRBJ2-3
CDR3: CASSKQGGSTDTQYF
DNA: TGTGCCAGTAGTAAGCAGGGGGGGAGCACAGATACGCAGTATTTT

V: TRBV18
D: TRBD2
size: .
J: TRBJ2-3
CDR3: CASSPRLAGGSPTDTQYF
DNA: TGTGCCAGCTCACCCCGACTAGCGGGGGGGAGCCCCACAGATACGCAGTATTTT

V: TRBV7-2
D: .
size: .
J: TRBJ2-1
CDR3: CASTRPGTGKYNEQFF
DNA: TGTGCCAGCACCCGACCCGGGACGGGGAAATACAATGAGCAGTTCTTC

V: TRBV5-6
D: .
size: .
J: TRBJ2-3
CDR3: CASFFTTGPSTDTQYF
DNA: TGTGCCAGCTTTTTCACTACGGGGCCAAGCACAGATACGCAGTATTTT

V: TRBV18
D: TRBD1
size: .
J: TRBJ2-3
CDR3: CASSFGQGTDTQYF
DNA: TGTGCCAGCTCATTCGGACAGGGCACAGATACGCAGTATTTT

V: TRBV11-2
D: .
size: .
J: TRBJ2-1
CDR3: CASSLVSSLYEQFF
DNA: TGTGCCAGCAGCTTAGTTTCCAGCTTGTATGAGCAGTTCTTC

V: TRBV5-6
D: TRBD1
size: .
J: TRBJ1-2
CDR3: CASSLGTVDGYTF
DNA: TGTGCCAGCAGCTTAGGGACAGTGGATGGCTACACCTTC

V: TRBV7-2
D: TRBD2
size: .
J: TRBJ2-7
CDR3: CASQSGSQEQYF
DNA: TGTGCCAGCCAGAGCGGGAGTCAAGAGCAGTACTTC

V: TRBV19
D: .
size: .
J: TRBJ1-5
CDR3: CASTTAGISNQPQHF
DNA: TGTGCCAGTACCACCGCAGGGATTAGCAATCAGCCCCAGCATTTT

V: TRBV4-1
D: .
size: few
J: TRBJ1-6
CDR3: CASSQGWERNASPLHF
DNA: TGCGCCAGCAGCCAAGGATGGGAGCGGAACGCTTCACCCCTCCACTTT

V: TRBV21-1
D: .
size: .
J: TRBJ2-7
CDR3: CASSKEKGTYEQYF
DNA: TGTGCCAGCAGCAAAGAGAAGGGGACCTACGAGCAGTACTTC

V: TRBV6-1
D: .
size: .
J: TRBJ1-5
CDR3: CASSASTGYSNQPQHF
DNA: TGTGCCAGCAGTGCGTCGACAGGTTATAGCAATCAGCCCCAGCATTTT

V: TRBV7-6
D: .
size: .
J: TRBJ2-7
CDR3: CASSTDSTYEQYF
DNA: TGTGCCAGCAGCACAGACAGCACCTACGAGCAGTACTTC

V: TRBV4-1
D: TRBD1
size: .
J: TRBJ2-3
CDR3: CASSQTTGGGGTQYF
DNA: TGCGCCAGCAGCCAAACGACAGGGGGAGGTGGTACGCAGTATTTT

V: TRBV6-6
D: .
size: .
J: TRBJ2-7
CDR3: CASIGQSGTLVSF
DNA: TGTGCCAGCATAGGACAGTCAGGGACTCTCGTGAGCTTC

V: TRBV2
D: TRBD2
size: .
J: TRBJ2-1
CDR3: CASSELAGGYNEQFF
DNA: TGTGCCAGCAGTGAACTAGCGGGGGGCTACAATGAGCAGTTCTTC

V: TRBV7-3
D: TRBD1
size: .
J: TRBJ1-2
CDR3: CAPTGQTGEVYGYTF
DNA: TGTGCCCCTACCGGGCAGACAGGGGAAGTCTATGGCTACACCTTC

V: TRBV6-4
D: .
size: .
J: TRBJ2-3
CDR3: CASRRGSTDTQYF
DNA: TGTGCCAGCAGAAGGGGAAGCACAGATACGCAGTATTTT

V: TRBV12-5
D: .
size: .
J: TRBJ2-3
CDR3: CASGPPRAVAQYF
DNA: TGTGCTAGTGGCCCCCCGAGGGCTGTGGCGCAGTATTTT

V: TRBV7-8
D: .
size: .
J: TRBJ2-7
CDR3: CASSLGDSQAYEQYF
DNA: TGTGCCAGCAGCTTAGGGGACTCCCAAGCCTACGAGCAGTACTTC

V: TRBV6-1
D: .
size: .
J: TRBJ1-5
CDR3: CASSEAYSNQPQHF
DNA: TGTGCCAGCAGTGAAGCTTATAGCAATCAGCCCCAGCATTTT

V: TRBV11-2
D: .
size: .
J: TRBJ2-1
CDR3: CASSPQGLKFF
DNA: TGTGCCAGCAGCCCCCAAGGACTAAAATTCTTC

V: TRBV2
D: .
size: once
J: TRBJ2-3
CDR3: CASSEVARITDTQYF
DNA: TGTGCCAGCAGTGAGGTAGCGAGAATCACAGATACGCAGTATTTT

V: TRBV5-1
D: TRBD1
size: .
J: TRBJ1-2
CDR3: CASSLDRGNYGYTF
DNA: TGCGCCAGCAGCTTGGACAGGGGAAACTATGGCTACACCTTC

V: TRBV28
D: .
size: .
J: TRBJ2-7
CDR3: CASSLNTGYEQYF
DNA: TGTGCCAGCAGCCTCAATACAGGGTACGAGCAGTACTTC

V: TRBV10-3
D: TRBD1
size: .
J: TRBJ2-7
CDR3: CAISKDRGSSYEQYF
DNA: TGTGCCATCAGTAAAGACAGGGGGTCGTCCTACGAGCAGTACTTC

V: TRBV5-6
D: .
size: .
J: TRBJ1-1
CDR3: CASSLYRAGAFF
DNA: TGTGCCAGCAGCTTGTACAGGGCCGGGGCTTTCTTT

V: TRBV19
D: .
size: .
J: TRBJ2-7
CDR3: CATRTSYEQYF
DNA: TGTGCCACCAGGACCTCCTACGAGCAGTACTTC

V: TRBV6-1
D: .
size: once
J: TRBJ1-3
CDR3: CAGGSSGNTIYF
DNA: TGTGCCGGCGGGTCGTCTGGAAACACCATATATTTT

V: TRBV2
D: .
size: .
J: TRBJ1-6
CDR3: CASSVGGGNSPLHF
DNA: TGTGCCAGCAGTGTCGGGGGGGGGAATTCACCCCTCCACTTT

V: TRBV7-9
D: .
size: .
J: TRBJ1-1
CDR3: CASSLIGTSAEAFF
DNA: TGTGCCAGCAGCTTGATCGGGACGTCCGCTGAAGCTTTCTTT

V: TRBV5-1
D: TRBD1
size: .
J: TRBJ2-7
CDR3: CASSLGGQGSYEQYF
DNA: TGCGCCAGCAGCTTGGGAGGACAGGGTTCCTACGAGCAGTACTTC

V: TRBV30
D: .
size: .
J: TRBJ1-4
CDR3: CAWSSDGATNEKLFF
DNA: TGTGCCTGGAGTTCGGACGGAGCAACTAATGAAAAACTGTTTTTT

V: TRBV7-2
D: TRBD1
size: .
J: TRBJ2-1
CDR3: CASSLGQGTEQFF
DNA: TGTGCCAGCAGCCTGGGACAGGGAACTGAGCAGTTCTTC

V: TRBV7-6
D: TRBD2
size: .
J: TRBJ2-5
CDR3: CASSSSGGTQYF
DNA: TGTGCCAGCAGCTCTAGCGGCGGGACCCAGTACTTC

V: TRBV5-1
D: .
size: .
J: TRBJ2-5
CDR3: CASSPQSGSGETQYF
DNA: TGCGCCAGCAGCCCCCAGTCGGGGTCGGGAGAGACCCAGTACTTC

V: TRBV30
D: TRBD2
size: .
J: TRBJ2-7
CDR3: CAWRETSGSSYEQYF
DNA: TGTGCCTGGAGGGAGACTAGCGGGAGCTCCTACGAGCAGTACTTC

V: TRBV7-6
D: .
size: once
J: TRBJ2-7
CDR3: CASSPVGTSYEQYF
DNA: TGTGCCAGCAGCCCAGTTGGGACCTCCTACGAGCAGTACTTC

V: TRBV7-9
D: TRBD2
size: .
J: TRBJ2-5
CDR3: CASSPGRTSGQETQYF
DNA: TGTGCCAGCAGCCCGGGGCGGACTAGCGGACAAGAGACCCAGTACTTC